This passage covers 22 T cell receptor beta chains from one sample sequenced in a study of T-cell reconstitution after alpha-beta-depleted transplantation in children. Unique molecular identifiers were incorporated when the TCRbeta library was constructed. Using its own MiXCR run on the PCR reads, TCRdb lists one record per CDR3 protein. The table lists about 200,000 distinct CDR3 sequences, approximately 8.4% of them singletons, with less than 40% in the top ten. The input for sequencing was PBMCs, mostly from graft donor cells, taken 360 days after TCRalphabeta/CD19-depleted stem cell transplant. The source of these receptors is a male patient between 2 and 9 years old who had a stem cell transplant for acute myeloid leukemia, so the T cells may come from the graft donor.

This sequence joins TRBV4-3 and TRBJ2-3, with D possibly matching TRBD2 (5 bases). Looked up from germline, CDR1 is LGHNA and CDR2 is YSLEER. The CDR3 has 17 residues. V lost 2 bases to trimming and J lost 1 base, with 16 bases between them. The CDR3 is CASSQRPGWGGTDTQYF. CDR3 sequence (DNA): TGCGCCAGCAGCCAACGGCCTGGTTGGGGAGGCACAGATACGCAGTATTTT.

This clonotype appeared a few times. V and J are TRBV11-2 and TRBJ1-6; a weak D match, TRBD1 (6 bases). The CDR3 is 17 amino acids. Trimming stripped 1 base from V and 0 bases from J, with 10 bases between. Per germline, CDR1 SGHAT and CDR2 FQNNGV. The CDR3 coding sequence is TGTGCCAGCAGCTTAGGACAGGCGAGCTCCTATAATTCACCCCTCCACTTT. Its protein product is CASSLGQASSYNSPLHF.

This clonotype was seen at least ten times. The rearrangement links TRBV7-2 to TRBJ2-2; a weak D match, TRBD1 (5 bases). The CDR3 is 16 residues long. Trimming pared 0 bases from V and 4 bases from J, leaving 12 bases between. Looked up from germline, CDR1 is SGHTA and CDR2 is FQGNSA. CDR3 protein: CASSLAGVVITGELFF. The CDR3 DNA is TGTGCCAGCAGCTTAGCAGGGGTGGTGATCACCGGGGAGCTGTTTTTT.

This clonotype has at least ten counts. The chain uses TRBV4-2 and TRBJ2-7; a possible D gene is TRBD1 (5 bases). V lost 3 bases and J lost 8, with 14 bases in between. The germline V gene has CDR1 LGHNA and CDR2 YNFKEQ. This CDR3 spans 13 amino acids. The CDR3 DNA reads TGTGCCAGCAGCCATAATCCAGGGTTACAGCAGTACGTC. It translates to CASSHNPGLQQYV.

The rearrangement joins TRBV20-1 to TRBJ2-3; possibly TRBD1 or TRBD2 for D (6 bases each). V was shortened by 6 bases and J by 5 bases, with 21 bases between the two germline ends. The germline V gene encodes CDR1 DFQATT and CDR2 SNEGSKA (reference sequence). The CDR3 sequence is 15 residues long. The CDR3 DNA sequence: TGCAGTGCCGAGAAAGAGGGGGGCGGCGGAGATACGCAGTATTTT. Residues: CSAEKEGGGGDTQYF.

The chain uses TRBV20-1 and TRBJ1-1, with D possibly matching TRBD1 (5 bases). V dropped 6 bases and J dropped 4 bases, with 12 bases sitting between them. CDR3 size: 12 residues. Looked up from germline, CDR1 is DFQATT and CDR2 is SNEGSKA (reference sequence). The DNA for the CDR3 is TGCAGTGCAAAACAGGTGACCACTGAAGCTTTCTTT. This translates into CSAKQVTTEAFF.

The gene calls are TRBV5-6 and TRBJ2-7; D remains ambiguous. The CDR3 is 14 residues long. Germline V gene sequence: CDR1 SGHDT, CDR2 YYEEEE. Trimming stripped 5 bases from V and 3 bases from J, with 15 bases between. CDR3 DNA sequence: TGTGCCAGCAGTTTGCGCCTAGTGGGCTACGAGCAGTACTTC. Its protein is CASSLRLVGYEQYF.

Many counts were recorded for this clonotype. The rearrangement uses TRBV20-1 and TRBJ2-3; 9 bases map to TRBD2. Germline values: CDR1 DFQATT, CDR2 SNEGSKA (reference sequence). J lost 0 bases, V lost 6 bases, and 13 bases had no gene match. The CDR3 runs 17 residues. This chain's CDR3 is CSAQSGGPQESTDTQYF. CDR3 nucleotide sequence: TGCAGTGCGCAAAGCGGGGGGCCTCAAGAAAGCACAGATACGCAGTATTTT.

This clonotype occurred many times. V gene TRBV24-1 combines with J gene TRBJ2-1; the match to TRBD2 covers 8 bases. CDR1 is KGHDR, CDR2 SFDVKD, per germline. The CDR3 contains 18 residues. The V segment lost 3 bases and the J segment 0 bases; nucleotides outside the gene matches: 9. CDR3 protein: CATSDQKAGVGSYNEQFF. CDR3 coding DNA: TGTGCCACCAGTGATCAGAAAGCGGGAGTCGGCTCCTACAATGAGCAGTTCTTC.

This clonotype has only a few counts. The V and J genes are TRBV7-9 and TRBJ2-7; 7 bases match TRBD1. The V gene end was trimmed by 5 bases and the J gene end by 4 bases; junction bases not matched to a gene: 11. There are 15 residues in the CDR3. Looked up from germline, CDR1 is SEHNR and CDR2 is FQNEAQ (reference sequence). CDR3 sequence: CASSKDRVGSYEQYV. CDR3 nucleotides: TGTGCCAGCAGCAAAGACAGGGTCGGGTCGTACGAGCAGTACGTC.

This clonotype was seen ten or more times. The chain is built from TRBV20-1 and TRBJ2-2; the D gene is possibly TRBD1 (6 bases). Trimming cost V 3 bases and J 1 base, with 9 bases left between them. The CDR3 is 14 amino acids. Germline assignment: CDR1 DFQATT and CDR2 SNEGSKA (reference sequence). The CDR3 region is CSASSRGNTGELFF. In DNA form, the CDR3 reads TGCAGTGCTAGCTCCAGGGGGAACACCGGGGAGCTGTTTTTT.

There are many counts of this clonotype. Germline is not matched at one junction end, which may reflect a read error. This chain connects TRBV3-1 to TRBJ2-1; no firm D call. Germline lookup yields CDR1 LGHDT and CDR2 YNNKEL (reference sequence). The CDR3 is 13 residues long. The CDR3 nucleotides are TGTGCCAGCAGCCTGTGGGTCAACAATGAGCAATTCTTC. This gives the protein CASSLWVNNEQFF.

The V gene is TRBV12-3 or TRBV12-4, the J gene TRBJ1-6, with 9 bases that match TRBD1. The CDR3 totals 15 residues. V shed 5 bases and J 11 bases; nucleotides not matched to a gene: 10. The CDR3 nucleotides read TGTGCCAGCAGTACGCGACAGGGGGTCGGAGCACCCCTCCACTTT. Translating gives CASSTRQGVGAPLHF.

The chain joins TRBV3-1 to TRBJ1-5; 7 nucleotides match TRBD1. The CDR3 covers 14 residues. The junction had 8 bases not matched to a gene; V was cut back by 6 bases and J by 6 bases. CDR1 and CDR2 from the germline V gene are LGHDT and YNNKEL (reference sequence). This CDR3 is CASRDQGVGQPQHF. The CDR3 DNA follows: TGTGCCAGCAGAGATCAGGGGGTTGGTCAGCCCCAGCATTTT.

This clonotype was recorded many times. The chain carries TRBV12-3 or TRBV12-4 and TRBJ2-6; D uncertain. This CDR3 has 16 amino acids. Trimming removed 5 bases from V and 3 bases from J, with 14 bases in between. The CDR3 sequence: CASSDRVRSGANVLTF. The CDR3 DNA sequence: TGTGCCAGCAGTGACCGGGTCAGGAGTGGGGCCAACGTCCTGACTTTC.

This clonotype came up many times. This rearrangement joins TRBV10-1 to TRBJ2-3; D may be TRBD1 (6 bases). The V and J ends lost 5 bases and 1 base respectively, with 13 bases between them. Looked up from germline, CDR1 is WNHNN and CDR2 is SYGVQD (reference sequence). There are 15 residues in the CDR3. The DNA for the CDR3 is TGCGCCAGCAGTCGGGGTGCAGGGGGCACAGATACGCAGTATTTT. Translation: CASSRGAGGTDTQYF.

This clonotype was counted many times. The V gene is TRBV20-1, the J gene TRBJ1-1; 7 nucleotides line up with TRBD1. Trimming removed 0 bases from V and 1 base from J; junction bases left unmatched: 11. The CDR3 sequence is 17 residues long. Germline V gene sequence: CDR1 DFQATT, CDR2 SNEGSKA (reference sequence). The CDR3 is CSARDGNLKGANTEAFF. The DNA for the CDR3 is TGCAGTGCTAGAGATGGGAATCTGAAGGGGGCGAACACTGAAGCTTTCTTT.

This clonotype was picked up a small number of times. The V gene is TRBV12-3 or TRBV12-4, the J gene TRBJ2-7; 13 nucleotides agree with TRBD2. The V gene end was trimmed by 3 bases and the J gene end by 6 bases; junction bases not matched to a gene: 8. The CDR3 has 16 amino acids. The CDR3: CASSLAGTSGNREQYF. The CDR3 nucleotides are TGTGCCAGCAGTTTGGCCGGGACTAGCGGGAATCGCGAGCAGTACTTC.

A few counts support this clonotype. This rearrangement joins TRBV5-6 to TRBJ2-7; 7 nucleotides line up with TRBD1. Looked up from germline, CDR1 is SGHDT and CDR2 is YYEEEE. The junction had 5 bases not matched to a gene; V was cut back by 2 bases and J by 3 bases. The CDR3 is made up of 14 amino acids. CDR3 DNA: TGTGCCAGCAGCTTCACAACAGGGGACTACGAGCAGTACGTC. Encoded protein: CASSFTTGDYEQYV.

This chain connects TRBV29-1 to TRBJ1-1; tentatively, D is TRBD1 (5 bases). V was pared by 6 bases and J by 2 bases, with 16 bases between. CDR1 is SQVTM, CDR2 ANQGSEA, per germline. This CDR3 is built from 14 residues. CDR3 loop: CSVTKTAINTEAFF. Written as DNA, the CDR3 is TGCAGCGTAACCAAGACAGCCATAAACACTGAAGCTTTCTTT.

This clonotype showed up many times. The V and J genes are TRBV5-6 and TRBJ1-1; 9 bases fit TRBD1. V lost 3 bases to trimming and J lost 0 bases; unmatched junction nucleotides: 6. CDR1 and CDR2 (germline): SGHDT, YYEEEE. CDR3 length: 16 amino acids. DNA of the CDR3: TGTGCCAGCAGCTCACGACAGGGGGGATTGAACACTGAAGCTTTCTTT. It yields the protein CASSSRQGGLNTEAFF.

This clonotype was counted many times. DNA for the CDR3: TGTGCCACCCAACTGCAAAACAATGAGCAGTTCTTC. This gives the protein CATQLQNNEQFF. V and J are TRBV6-2 or TRBV6-3 and TRBJ2-1; D is unresolved. V was clipped by 10 bases and J by 5 bases, with 12 bases between them. Germline CDR1 MNHEY, CDR2 SVGEGT. CDR3 length: 12 residues.